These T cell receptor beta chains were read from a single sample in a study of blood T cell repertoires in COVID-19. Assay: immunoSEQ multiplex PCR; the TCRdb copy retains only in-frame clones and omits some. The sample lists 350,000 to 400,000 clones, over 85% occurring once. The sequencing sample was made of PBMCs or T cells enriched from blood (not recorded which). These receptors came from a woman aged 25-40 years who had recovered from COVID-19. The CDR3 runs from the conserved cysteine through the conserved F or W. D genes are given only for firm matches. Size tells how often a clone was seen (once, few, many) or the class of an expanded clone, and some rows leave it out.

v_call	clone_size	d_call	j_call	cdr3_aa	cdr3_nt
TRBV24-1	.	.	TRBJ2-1	CATSETAGNEQFF	TGTGCCACCAGTGAAACAGCCGGCAATGAGCAGTTCTTC
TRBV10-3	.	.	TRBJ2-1	CAISGYESGNEQFF	TGTGCCATCAGTGGATATGAGTCGGGGAATGAGCAGTTCTTC
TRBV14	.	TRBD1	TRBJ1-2	CASGIQGAGGYTF	TGTGCCAGCGGGATACAGGGGGCTGGAGGCTACACCTTC
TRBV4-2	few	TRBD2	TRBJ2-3	CASSQILAGDADTQYF	TGTGCCAGCAGCCAGATACTAGCGGGAGACGCAGATACGCAGTATTTT
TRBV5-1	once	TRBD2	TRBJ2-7	CASSRTSVANEQYF	TGCGCCAGCAGCCGGACTAGCGTCGCGAACGAGCAGTACTTC
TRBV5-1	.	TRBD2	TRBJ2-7	CASSLGTSGGYEQYF	TGCGCCAGCAGCTTGGGGACTAGCGGGGGGTACGAGCAGTACTTC
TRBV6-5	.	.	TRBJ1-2	CASSQTNYGYTF	TGTGCCAGCAGTCAAACTAACTATGGCTACACCTTC
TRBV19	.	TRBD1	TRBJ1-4	CASSSGTATNEKLFF	TGTGCCAGTAGTTCCGGGACAGCTACAAATGAAAAACTGTTTTTT
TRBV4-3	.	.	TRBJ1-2	CASSHTQGFGYTF	TGCGCCAGCAGCCATACACAGGGTTTTGGCTACACCTTC
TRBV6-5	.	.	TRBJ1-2	CASSYSLGEVYGYTF	TGTGCCAGCAGTTACTCACTAGGGGAGGTCTATGGCTACACCTTC
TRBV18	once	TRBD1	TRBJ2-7	CASSLIGQGAQSSYEQYF	TGTGCCAGCTCGCTAATAGGACAGGGGGCGCAAAGCTCCTACGAGCAGTACTTC
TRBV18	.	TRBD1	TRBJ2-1	CASSPRDRGRDEQFF	TGTGCCAGCTCACCCCGGGACAGGGGGAGGGATGAGCAGTTCTTC
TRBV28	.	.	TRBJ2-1	CASRGRSSAYNEQFF	TGTGCCAGCCGCGGGCGGTCGTCGGCCTACAATGAGCAGTTCTTC
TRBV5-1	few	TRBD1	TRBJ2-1	CASSFTGQGNEQFF	TGCGCCAGCAGCTTCACTGGACAGGGGAATGAGCAGTTCTTC
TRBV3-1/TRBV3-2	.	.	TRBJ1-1	CASSQESRTEAFF	TGTGCCAGCAGCCAAGAGTCTAGAACTGAAGCTTTCTTT
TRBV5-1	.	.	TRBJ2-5	CASSTNQETQYF	TGCGCCAGCAGCACAAACCAAGAGACCCAGTACTTC
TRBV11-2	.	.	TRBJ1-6	CASSNRFSNSPLHF	TGTGCCAGCAGTAACAGGTTTAGTAATTCACCCCTCCACTTT
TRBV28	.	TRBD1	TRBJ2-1	CASSLRQGVYGEQFF	TGTGCCAGCAGTCTAAGACAGGGGGTATACGGTGAGCAGTTCTTC
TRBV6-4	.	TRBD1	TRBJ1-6	CASRAEQGAGSPLHF	TGTGCCAGCAGAGCCGAGCAGGGGGCCGGTTCACCCCTCCACTTT
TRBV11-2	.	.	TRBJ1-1	CASSTDTNTEAFF	TGTGCCAGCAGCACGGACACGAACACTGAAGCTTTCTTT
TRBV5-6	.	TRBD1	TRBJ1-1	CASSYRGAEAFF	TGTGCCAGCAGCTACAGGGGCGCTGAAGCTTTCTTT
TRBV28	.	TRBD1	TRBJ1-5	CASSLSGTGGSSQPQHF	TGTGCCAGCAGTTTGTCAGGGACAGGGGGCTCCAGTCAGCCCCAGCATTTT
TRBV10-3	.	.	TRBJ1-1	CAISLTRNTEAFF	TGTGCCATCAGTCTAACGAGGAACACTGAAGCTTTCTTT
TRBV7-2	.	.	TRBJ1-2	CASSSLDYSNYGYTF	TGTGCCAGCAGCTCACTAGATTATTCTAACTATGGCTACACCTTC
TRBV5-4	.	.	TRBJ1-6	CASSPALGDRSNNSPLHF	TGTGCCAGCAGCCCCGCTCTGGGAGACAGGAGTAATAATTCACCCCTCCACTTT
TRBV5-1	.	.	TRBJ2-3	CASSYTGTTDTQYF	TGCGCCAGCAGCTACACAGGGACCACAGATACGCAGTATTTT
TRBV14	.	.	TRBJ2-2	CASSPQGHTGELFF	TGTGCCAGCAGCCCTCAGGGGCACACCGGGGAGCTGTTTTTT
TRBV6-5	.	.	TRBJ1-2	CASTKGRGYTF	TGTGCCAGCACCAAGGGGAGGGGCTACACCTTC
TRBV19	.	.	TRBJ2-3	CASSMLDSRAYF	TGTGCCAGTAGTATGCTGGACAGCCGGGCGTATTTT
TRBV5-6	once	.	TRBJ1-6	CASSPRGYPGSPLHF	TGTGCCAGCAGCCCCAGGGGCTATCCCGGGTCACCCCTCCACTTT
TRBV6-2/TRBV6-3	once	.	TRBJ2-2	CASSYDQGGELFF	TGTGCCAGCAGTTACGATCAGGGCGGGGAGCTGTTTTTT
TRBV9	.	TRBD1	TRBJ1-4	CASSGSPGTGREKLFF	TGTGCCAGCAGCGGCTCACCCGGGACAGGGCGTGAAAAACTGTTTTTT
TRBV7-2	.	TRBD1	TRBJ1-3	CASSFTGGVGNTIYF	TGTGCCAGCAGCTTCACAGGGGGCGTCGGAAACACCATATATTTT
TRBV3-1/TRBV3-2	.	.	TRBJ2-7	CASSQDSSDYEQYF	TGTGCCAGCAGCCAGGATTCAAGCGACTACGAGCAGTACTTC
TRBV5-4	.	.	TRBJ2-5	CASSFGVDQETQYF	TGTGCCAGCAGCTTCGGTGTAGACCAAGAGACCCAGTACTTC
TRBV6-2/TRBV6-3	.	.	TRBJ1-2	CASSYSLFYGYTF	TGTGCCAGCAGTTACTCCCTATTCTATGGCTACACCTTC
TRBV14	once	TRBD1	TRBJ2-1	CASSPLPGGPYNEQFF	TGTGCCAGCAGTCCGTTGCCAGGGGGCCCCTACAATGAGCAGTTCTTC
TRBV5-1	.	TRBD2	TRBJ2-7	CASSRLAGNYEQYF	TGCGCCAGCAGCAGACTAGCGGGGAACTACGAGCAGTACTTC
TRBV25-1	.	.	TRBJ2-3	CASSGPLTQYF	TGTGCCAGCAGTGGCCCACTTACGCAGTATTTT
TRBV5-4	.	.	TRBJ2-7	CASSLSTHSYEQYF	TGTGCCAGCAGCTTGTCAACACATTCCTACGAGCAGTACTTC
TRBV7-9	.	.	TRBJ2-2	CASSPYRSSGELFF	TGTGCCAGCAGCCCGTATCGTTCTAGCGGGGAGCTGTTTTTT
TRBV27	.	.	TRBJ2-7	CASSGLSLGYEQYF	TGTGCCAGCTCCGGACTTTCTCTTGGGTACGAGCAGTACTTC
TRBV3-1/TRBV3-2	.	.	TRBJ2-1	CASREWPSRGNEQFF	TGTGCCAGCAGAGAATGGCCTTCTCGGGGCAATGAGCAGTTCTTC
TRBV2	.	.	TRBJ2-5	CASSERETQYF	TGTGCCAGCAGTGAGCGGGAGACCCAGTACTTC
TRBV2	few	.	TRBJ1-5	CASSASGNRQPQHF	TGTGCCAGCAGTGCATCGGGGAATCGTCAGCCCCAGCATTTT
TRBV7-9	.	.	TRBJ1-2	CASSLFAKRADGYTF	TGTGCCAGCAGCCTCTTTGCGAAGAGGGCGGATGGCTACACCTTC
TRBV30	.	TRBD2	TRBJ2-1	CALAGLAGDEQFF	TGTGCTCTCGCCGGACTAGCGGGCGATGAGCAGTTCTTC
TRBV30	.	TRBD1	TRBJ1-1	CAWSTGQGMNTEAFF	TGTGCCTGGAGTACCGGACAGGGAATGAACACTGAAGCTTTCTTT
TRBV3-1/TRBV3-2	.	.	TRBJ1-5	CASSRNDQEDF	TGTGCCAGCAGCCGAAACGACCAGGAGGATTTT
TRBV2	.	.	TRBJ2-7	CASSAGKYYEQYF	TGTGCCAGCAGTGCAGGGAAGTACTACGAGCAGTACTTC
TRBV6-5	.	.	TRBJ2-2	CASSRGWHTGELFF	TGTGCCAGCAGTCGCGGGTGGCACACCGGGGAGCTGTTTTTT
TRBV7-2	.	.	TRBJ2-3	CASLPGGGFGTDTQYF	TGTGCCAGCTTACCGGGTGGGGGCTTTGGAACAGATACGCAGTATTTT
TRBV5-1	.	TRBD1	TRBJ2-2	CASSLRGQVHTGELFF	TGCGCCAGCAGCTTACGGGGACAGGTCCACACCGGGGAGCTGTTTTTT
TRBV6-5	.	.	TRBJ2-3	CASSFSPGLRTDTQYF	TGTGCCAGCAGTTTTTCCCCGGGACTGCGCACAGATACGCAGTATTTT
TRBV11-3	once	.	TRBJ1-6	CASSSSSNSPLHF	TGTGCCAGCAGCTCATCCAGTAATTCACCCCTCCACTTT
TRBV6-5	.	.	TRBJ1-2	CASSYGGLPNYGYTF	TGTGCCAGCAGTTACGGTGGCCTCCCTAACTATGGCTACACCTTC
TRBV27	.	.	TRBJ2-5	CASPPSRKPQETQYF	TGTGCCAGTCCCCCCTCTAGAAAGCCACAAGAGACCCAGTACTTC